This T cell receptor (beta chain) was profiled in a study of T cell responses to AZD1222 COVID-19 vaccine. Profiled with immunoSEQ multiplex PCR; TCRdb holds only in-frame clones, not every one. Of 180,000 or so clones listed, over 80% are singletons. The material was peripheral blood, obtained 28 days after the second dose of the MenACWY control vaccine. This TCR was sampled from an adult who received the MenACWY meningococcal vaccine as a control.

CDR3 sequence (DNA): TGTGCCAGCAGCTGGACAGACTCGAGTCAGCCCCAGCATTTT. It specifies CASSWTDSSQPQHF. V gene TRBV3-1 (or the pseudogene TRBV3-2) combines with J gene TRBJ1-5; maybe TRBD1 (6 bases). CDR1 and CDR2 from the germline V gene are LGHDT and YNNKEL (reference sequence). The V and J ends lost 5 bases and 6 bases respectively, with 14 bases between them. The CDR3 runs 14 residues.